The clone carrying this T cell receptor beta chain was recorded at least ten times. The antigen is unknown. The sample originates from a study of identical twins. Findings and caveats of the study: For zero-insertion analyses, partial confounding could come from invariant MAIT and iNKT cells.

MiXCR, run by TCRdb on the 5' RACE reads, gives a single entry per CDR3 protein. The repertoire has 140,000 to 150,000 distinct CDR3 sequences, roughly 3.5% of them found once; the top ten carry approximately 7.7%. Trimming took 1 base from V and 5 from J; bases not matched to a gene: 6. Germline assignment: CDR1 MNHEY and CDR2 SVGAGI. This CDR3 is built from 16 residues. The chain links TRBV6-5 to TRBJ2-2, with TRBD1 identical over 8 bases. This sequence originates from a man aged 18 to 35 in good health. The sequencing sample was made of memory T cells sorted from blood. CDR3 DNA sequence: TGTGCCAGCAGTTACTACAGGGGGTATAGGACCGGGGAGCTGTTTTTT. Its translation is CASSYYRGYRTGELFF.